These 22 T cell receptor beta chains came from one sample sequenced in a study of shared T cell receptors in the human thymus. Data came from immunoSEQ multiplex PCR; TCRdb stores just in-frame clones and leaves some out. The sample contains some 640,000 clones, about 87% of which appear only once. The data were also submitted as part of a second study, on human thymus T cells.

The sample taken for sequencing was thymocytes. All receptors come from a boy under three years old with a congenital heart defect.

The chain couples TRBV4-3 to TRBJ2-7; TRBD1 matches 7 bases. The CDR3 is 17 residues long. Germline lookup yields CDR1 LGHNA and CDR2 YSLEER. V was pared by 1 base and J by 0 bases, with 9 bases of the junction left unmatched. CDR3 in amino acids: CASSQGTRQGFSYEQYF. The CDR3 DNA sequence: TGCGCCAGCAGCCAAGGAACTAGACAGGGTTTCTCCTACGAGCAGTACTTC.

This CDR3 is CASSQGTTHNEQFF. In DNA, the CDR3 is TGCGCCAGCAGCCAAGGGACTACACACAATGAGCAGTTCTTC. The V gene is TRBV4-3, the J gene TRBJ2-1; D is perhaps TRBD2 (6 bases). This CDR3 spans 14 amino acids. Germline assignment: CDR1 LGHNA and CDR2 YSLEER. Trimming left V 1 base short and J 5 bases short, with 9 bases between.

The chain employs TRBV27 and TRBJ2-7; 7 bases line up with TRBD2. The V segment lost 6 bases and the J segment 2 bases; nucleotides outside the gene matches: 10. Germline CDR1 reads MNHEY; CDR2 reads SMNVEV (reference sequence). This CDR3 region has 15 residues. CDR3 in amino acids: CASRPREVRAYEQYF. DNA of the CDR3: TGTGCCAGCAGACCTCGGGAGGTGCGGGCCTACGAGCAGTACTTC.

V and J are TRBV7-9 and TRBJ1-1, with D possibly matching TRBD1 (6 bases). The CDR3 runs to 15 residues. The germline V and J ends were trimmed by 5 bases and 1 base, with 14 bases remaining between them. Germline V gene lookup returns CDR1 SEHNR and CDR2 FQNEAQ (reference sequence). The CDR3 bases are TGTGCCAGCAGCCTTAGGTTACAGGGGAACACTGAAGCTTTCTTT. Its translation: CASSLRLQGNTEAFF.

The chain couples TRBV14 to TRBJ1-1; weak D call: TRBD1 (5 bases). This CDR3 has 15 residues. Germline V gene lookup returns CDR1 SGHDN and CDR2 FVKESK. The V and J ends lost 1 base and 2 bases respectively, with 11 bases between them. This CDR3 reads CASSQVGGQNTEAFF. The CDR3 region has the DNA TGTGCCAGCAGCCAAGTAGGCGGACAAAACACTGAAGCTTTCTTT.

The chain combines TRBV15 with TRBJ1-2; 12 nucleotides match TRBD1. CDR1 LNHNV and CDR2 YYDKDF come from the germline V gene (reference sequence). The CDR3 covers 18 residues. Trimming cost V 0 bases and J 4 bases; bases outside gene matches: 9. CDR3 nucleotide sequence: TGTGCCACCAGCAGAGAGGGGGACAGGGGGCTAGACTGCTATGGCTACACCTTC. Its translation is CATSREGDRGLDCYGYTF.

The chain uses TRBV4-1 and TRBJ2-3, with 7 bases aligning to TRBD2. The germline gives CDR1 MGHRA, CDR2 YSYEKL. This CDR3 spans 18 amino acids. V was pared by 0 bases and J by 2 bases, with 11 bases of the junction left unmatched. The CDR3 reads CASSQESGQRGLTDTQYF. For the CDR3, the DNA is TGCGCCAGCAGCCAAGAGTCAGGGCAGCGGGGACTCACAGATACGCAGTATTTT.

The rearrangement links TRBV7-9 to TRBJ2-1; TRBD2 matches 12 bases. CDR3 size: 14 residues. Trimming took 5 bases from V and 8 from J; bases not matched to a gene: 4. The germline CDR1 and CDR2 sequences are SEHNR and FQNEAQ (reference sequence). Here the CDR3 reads CASSPRLAGDEQFF. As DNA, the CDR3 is TGTGCCAGCAGCCCGAGACTAGCGGGAGATGAGCAGTTCTTC.

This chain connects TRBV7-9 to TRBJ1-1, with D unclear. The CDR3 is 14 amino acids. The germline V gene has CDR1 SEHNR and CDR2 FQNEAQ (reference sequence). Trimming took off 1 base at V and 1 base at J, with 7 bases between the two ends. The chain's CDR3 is CASSLDWPNTEAFF. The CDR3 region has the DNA TGTGCCAGCAGCTTAGATTGGCCGAACACTGAAGCTTTCTTT.

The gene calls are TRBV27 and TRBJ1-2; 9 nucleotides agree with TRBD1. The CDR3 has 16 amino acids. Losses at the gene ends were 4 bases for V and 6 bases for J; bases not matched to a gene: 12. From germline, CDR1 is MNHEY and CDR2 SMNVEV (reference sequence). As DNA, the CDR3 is TGTGCCAGCAGTTCCGTCCCGGGACAGGGAGAAAATGGCTACACCTTC. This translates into CASSSVPGQGENGYTF.

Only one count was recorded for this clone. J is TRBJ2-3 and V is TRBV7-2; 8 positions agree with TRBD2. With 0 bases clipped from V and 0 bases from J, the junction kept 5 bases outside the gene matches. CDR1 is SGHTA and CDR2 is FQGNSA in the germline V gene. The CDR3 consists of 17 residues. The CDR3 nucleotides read TGTGCCAGCAGCTTAGCGCGGGGGGCTGGAAGCACAGATACGCAGTATTTT. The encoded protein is CASSLARGAGSTDTQYF.

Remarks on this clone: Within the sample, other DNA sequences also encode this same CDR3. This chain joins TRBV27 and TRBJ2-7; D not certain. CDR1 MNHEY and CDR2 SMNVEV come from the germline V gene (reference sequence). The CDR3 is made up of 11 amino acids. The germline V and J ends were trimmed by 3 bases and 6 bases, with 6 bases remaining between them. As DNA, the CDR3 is TGTGCCAGCAGTTTGTCGGGCGAGCAGTACTTC. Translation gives CASSLSGEQYF.

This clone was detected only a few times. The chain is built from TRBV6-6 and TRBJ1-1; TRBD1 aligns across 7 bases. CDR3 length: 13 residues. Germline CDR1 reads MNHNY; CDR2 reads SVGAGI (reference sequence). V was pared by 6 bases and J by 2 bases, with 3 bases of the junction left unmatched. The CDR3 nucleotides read TGTGCCAGCAGGGCAGGGGGAAACACTGAAGCTTTCTTT. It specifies CASRAGGNTEAFF.

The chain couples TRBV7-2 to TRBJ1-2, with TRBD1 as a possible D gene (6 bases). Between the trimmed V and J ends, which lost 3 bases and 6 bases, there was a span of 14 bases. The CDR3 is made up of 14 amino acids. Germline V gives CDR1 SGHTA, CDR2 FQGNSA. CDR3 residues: CASSLGGQGNGYTF. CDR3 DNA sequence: TGTGCCAGCAGCTTGGGGGGGCAAGGGAATGGCTACACCTTC.

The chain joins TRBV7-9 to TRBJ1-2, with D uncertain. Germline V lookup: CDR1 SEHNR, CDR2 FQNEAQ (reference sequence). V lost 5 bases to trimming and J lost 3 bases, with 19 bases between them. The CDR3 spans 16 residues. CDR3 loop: CASSLVWSYLDYGYTF. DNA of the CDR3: TGTGCCAGCAGCCTAGTGTGGTCGTACTTGGACTATGGCTACACCTTC. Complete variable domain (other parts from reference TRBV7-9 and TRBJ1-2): DTGVSQNPRHKITKRGQNVTFRCDPISEHNRLYWYRQTLGQGPEFLTYFQNEAQLEKSRLLSDRFSAERPKGSFSTLEIQRTEQGDSAMYLCASSLVWSYLDYGYTFGSGTRLTVV.

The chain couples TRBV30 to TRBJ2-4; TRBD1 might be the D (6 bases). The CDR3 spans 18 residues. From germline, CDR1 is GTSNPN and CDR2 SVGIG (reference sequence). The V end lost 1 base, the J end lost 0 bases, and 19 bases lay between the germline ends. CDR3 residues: CAWSANWTATLAKNIQYF. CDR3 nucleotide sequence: TGTGCCTGGAGTGCAAACTGGACAGCGACTCTAGCCAAAAACATTCAGTACTTC.

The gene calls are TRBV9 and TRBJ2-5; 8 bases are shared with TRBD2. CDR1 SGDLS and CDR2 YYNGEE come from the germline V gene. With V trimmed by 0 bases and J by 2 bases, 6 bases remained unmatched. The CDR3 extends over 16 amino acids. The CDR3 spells CASSVAGGDYQETQYF. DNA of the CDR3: TGTGCCAGCAGCGTAGCGGGGGGGGACTATCAAGAGACCCAGTACTTC.

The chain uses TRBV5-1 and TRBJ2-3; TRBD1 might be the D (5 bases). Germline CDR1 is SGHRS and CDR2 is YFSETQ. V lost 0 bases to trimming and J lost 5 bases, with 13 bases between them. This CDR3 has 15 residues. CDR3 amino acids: CASSLGRVYGDTQYF. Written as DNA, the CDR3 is TGCGCCAGCAGCTTGGGCAGGGTGTATGGAGATACGCAGTATTTT.

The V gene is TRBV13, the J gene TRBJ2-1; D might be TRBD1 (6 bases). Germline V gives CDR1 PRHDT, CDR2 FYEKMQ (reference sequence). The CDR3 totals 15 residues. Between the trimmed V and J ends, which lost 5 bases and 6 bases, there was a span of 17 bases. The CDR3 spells CASSPDVGGRNEQFF. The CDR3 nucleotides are TGTGCCAGCAGCCCCGACGTAGGGGGACGCAATGAGCAGTTCTTC.

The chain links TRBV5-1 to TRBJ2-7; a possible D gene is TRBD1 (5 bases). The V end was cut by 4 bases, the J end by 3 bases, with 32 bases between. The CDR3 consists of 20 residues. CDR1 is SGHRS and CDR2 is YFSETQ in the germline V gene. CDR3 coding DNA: TGCGCCAGCAGCCCACACCAAATCGACAGACCAGTCTTAACGGACTACGAGCAGTACTTC. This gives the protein CASSPHQIDRPVLTDYEQYF.

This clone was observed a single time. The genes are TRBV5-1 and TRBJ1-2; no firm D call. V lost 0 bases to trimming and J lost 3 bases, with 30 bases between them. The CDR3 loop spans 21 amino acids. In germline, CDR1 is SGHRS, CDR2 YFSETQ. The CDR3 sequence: CASSLATVKGAKRVLDYGYTF. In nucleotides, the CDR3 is TGCGCCAGCAGCTTGGCAACAGTTAAGGGAGCTAAACGGGTTCTCGACTATGGCTACACCTTC.

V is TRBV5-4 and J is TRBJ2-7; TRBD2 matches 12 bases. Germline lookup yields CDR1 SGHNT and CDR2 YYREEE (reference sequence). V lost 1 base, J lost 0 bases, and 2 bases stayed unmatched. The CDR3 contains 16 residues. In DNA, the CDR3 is TGTGCCAGCAGCTTGAGGACTAGCGGGGACTCCTACGAGCAGTACTTC. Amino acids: CASSLRTSGDSYEQYF.